The 24 T cell receptor beta chains below all came from one sample that was sequenced in a study of blood T cell repertoires in COVID-19. Method: immunoSEQ multiplex PCR; TCRdb's copy keeps in-frame clones and lacks some. There are more than 80,000 clones in the sample; about 86% occur only once, and approximately 1.7% lies in the top ten. The sequencing sample was made of peripheral blood. All receptors come from a man older than 75 with acute or convalescent COVID-19.

The J gene is TRBJ1-2, the V gene TRBV7-9; D uncertain. The V gene's germline CDR1 is SEHNR and CDR2 FQNEAQ (reference sequence). The CDR3 has 15 amino acids. V lost 1 base and J 1 base, leaving 10 bases between the germline ends. The chain's CDR3 is CASSLDTVINYGYTF. The CDR3 DNA is TGTGCCAGCAGCTTAGATACAGTTATTAACTATGGCTACACCTTC. The whole variable domain, remainder taken from reference TRBV7-9 and TRBJ1-2, is DTGVSQNPRHKITKRGQNVTFRCDPISEHNRLYWYRQTLGQGPEFLTYFQNEAQLEKSRLLSDRFSAERPKGSFSTLEIQRTEQGDSAMYLCASSLDTVINYGYTFGSGTRLTVV.

The V call is TRBV7-2, the J call TRBJ1-2, with a possible D match to TRBD1 (5 bases). V was pared by 4 bases and J by 0 bases, with 9 bases between. This CDR3 spans 14 amino acids. In germline, CDR1 is SGHTA, CDR2 FQGNSA. CDR3 bases: TGTGCCAGCAGCTCAGGGCTAGCTAACTATGGCTACACCTTC. Amino acids: CASSSGLANYGYTF.

V is TRBV24-1 and J is TRBJ2-1; 11 bases are shared with TRBD2. J lost 8 bases, V lost 6 bases, and 17 bases had no gene match. The CDR3 is made up of 18 amino acids. Germline CDR1 is KGHDR and CDR2 is SFDVKD. CDR3 loop: CATSQGLAERRIRDEQFF. The CDR3 DNA reads as TGTGCCACCAGTCAGGGACTAGCGGAGCGACGGATACGGGATGAGCAGTTCTTC.

The chain combines TRBV19 with TRBJ1-5; 10 bases are a match to TRBD1. There are 16 residues in the CDR3. Trimming cost V 5 bases and J 6 bases; bases outside gene matches: 10. Germline values: CDR1 LNHDA, CDR2 SQIVND (reference sequence). Written as DNA, the CDR3 is TGTGCCAGTAGTCTCCGGACAGGGGGAAGGGGTCAGCCCCAGCATTTT. This translates into CASSLRTGGRGQPQHF.

V is TRBV28 and J is TRBJ2-5, with 7 nucleotides matching TRBD1. The J segment lost 8 bases and the V segment lost 4 bases, leaving 4 bases of the junction unmatched. This CDR3 is built from 12 residues. Germline assignment: CDR1 MDHEN and CDR2 SYDVKM. CDR3 sequence: CASSYRGTTQYF. In nucleotides, the CDR3 is TGTGCCAGCAGTTACAGGGGCACCACCCAGTACTTC.

This clone was detected only once. This rearrangement joins TRBV7-2 to TRBJ2-3; TRBD2 agrees at 8 bases. The J segment lost 1 base and the V segment lost 8 bases, leaving 8 bases of the junction unmatched. Looked up from germline, CDR1 is SGHTA and CDR2 is FQGNSA. This CDR3 contains 15 residues. CDR3 protein: CASVRAGVRTDTQYF. The CDR3 DNA reads as TGTGCCAGCGTCCGAGCGGGAGTCCGCACAGATACGCAGTATTTT.

J is TRBJ1-4 and V is TRBV6-1; D unclear. Germline-derived CDR1 and CDR2 are MNHNS and SASEGT. The CDR3 runs 15 residues. The V end lost 0 bases, the J end lost 4 bases, and 9 bases lay between the germline ends. CDR3 sequence (DNA): TGTGCCAGCAGTGAAGCTATCTGGAGTAATGAAAAACTGTTTTTT. Its protein product is CASSEAIWSNEKLFF.

The V gene is TRBV9, the J gene TRBJ1-2; 9 bases map to TRBD1. This CDR3 is built from 14 residues. In germline, CDR1 is SGDLS, CDR2 YYNGEE. J gave up 9 bases and V 3 bases, and 9 bases lay outside the gene matches. CDR3 nucleotide sequence: TGTGCCAGCAGCGCGGGACAGGGAGGGTATAGCTACACCTTC. Translation: CASSAGQGGYSYTF.

V is TRBV19 and J is TRBJ2-7; the match to TRBD1 covers 7 bases. CDR1 is LNHDA, CDR2 SQIVND, per germline (reference sequence). With V trimmed by 6 bases and J by 3 bases, 8 bases remained unmatched. CDR3 length: 14 residues. The CDR3, as DNA: TGTGCCAGTAGCGCGAGGACAGGTAGCTACGAGCAGTACTTC. It codes for CASSARTGSYEQYF.

This clone was detected only once. The J gene is TRBJ2-4, the V gene TRBV18, with D perhaps matching TRBD2 (6 bases). The CDR3 runs 17 residues. Germline V gene sequence: CDR1 KGHSH, CDR2 LQKENI. V lost 3 bases and J 0 bases, leaving 15 bases between the germline ends. The CDR3 DNA reads as TGTGCCAGCTCACCGCCCTCTGGGGGGATAGCCAAAAACATTCAGTACTTC. Encoded protein: CASSPPSGGIAKNIQYF.

This chain joins TRBV6-5 and TRBJ1-1; D call uncertain. The V end was cut by 6 bases, the J end by 0 bases, with 5 bases between. Germline loops: CDR1 MNHEY, CDR2 SVGAGI. The CDR3 runs to 12 residues. The CDR3 region has the DNA TGTGCCAGCAGACAGATGAACACTGAAGCTTTCTTT. Translated: CASRQMNTEAFF.

The genes are TRBV24-1 and TRBJ2-3; no reliable D call. The germline CDR1 and CDR2 sequences are KGHDR and SFDVKD. The CDR3 covers 11 residues. The germline V and J ends were trimmed by 3 bases and 6 bases, with 3 bases remaining between them. CDR3 DNA sequence: TGTGCCACCAGTGATCCGGATACGCAGTATTTT. Protein product: CATSDPDTQYF.

The chain uses TRBV2 and TRBJ1-3; D gene ambiguous. Per the germline V gene, CDR1 is SNHLY and CDR2 is FYNNEI. CDR3 length equals 15 residues. Trimming shortened V by 5 bases and J by 3 bases, and 14 bases separated the two germline ends. CDR3 region: CASSPTPGIGNTIYF. CDR3 bases: TGTGCCAGCAGTCCAACGCCGGGGATTGGAAACACCATATATTTT.

The genes are TRBV7-9 and TRBJ2-3; D ambiguous. Germline V gene lookup returns CDR1 SEHNR and CDR2 FQNEAQ (reference sequence). The CDR3 totals 12 residues. Trimming took off 1 base at V and 6 bases at J, with 5 bases between the two ends. CDR3 sequence (DNA): TGTGCCAGCAGCTTAGACTGGGATACGCAGTATTTT. Translation gives CASSLDWDTQYF.

This chain uses TRBV27 with TRBJ2-1; D call uncertain. Trimming removed 3 bases at V and 1 base at J, with 4 bases between. This CDR3 is 13 amino acids long. Germline CDR1 reads MNHEY; CDR2 reads SMNVEV (reference sequence). The CDR3 nucleotides are TGTGCCAGCAGTTTCACTTCCTACAATGAGCAGTTCTTC. This codes for CASSFTSYNEQFF.

This clone occurred a few times. J is TRBJ2-1 and V is TRBV5-4, with TRBD2 matching 12 bases. V lost 4 bases and J lost 7; bases outside the gene matches: 6. Germline CDR1 reads SGHNT; CDR2 reads YYREEE (reference sequence). The CDR3 is 15 residues long. The CDR3 coding sequence is TGTGCCAGCAGCATCTCTAGCGGGAGGGGGAATGAGCAGTTCTTC. Its protein is CASSISSGRGNEQFF.

V is TRBV7-2 and J is TRBJ1-5, with D tentatively TRBD1 (6 bases). The CDR3 is 15 amino acids. V lost 4 bases, J lost 2 bases, and 12 bases lay in between. In germline, CDR1 is SGHTA, CDR2 FQGNSA. The CDR3 is CASSSNRDRNQPQHF. Written as DNA, the CDR3 is TGTGCCAGCAGCTCCAACAGGGACCGCAATCAGCCCCAGCATTTT. The whole variable domain, filled in from reference TRBV7-2 and TRBJ1-5, reads GAGVSQSPSNKVTEKGKDVELRCDPISGHTALYWYRQSLGQGLEFLIYFQGNSAPDKSGLPSDRFSAERTGGSVSTLTIQRTQQEDSAVYLCASSSNRDRNQPQHFGDGTRLSIL.

The V gene is TRBV6-5, the J gene TRBJ2-4; no firm D call. V shed 5 bases and J shed 1 base, with 9 bases lying between them. The CDR3 sequence is 14 residues long. CDR1 and CDR2 (germline): MNHEY, SVGAGI. The CDR3 DNA reads TGTGCCAGCAGTACGACACGGGCCAAAAACATTCAGTACTTC. Encoded protein: CASSTTRAKNIQYF.

The J gene is TRBJ2-2, the V gene TRBV30; D unclear. V shed 0 bases and J shed 0 bases, with 5 bases lying between them. The CDR3 runs 14 residues. Germline CDR1 GTSNPN, CDR2 SVGIG (reference sequence). The CDR3 spells CAWSVLSNTGELFF. In nucleotides, the CDR3 is TGTGCCTGGAGTGTACTATCGAACACCGGGGAGCTGTTTTTT.

V gene TRBV6-5 combines with J gene TRBJ1-2; 7 nucleotides agree with TRBD1. J gave up 6 bases and V 0 bases, and 1 base lay outside the gene matches. The CDR3 extends over 13 amino acids. The germline CDR1 and CDR2 sequences are MNHEY and SVGAGI. CDR3 coding DNA: TGTGCCAGCAGTTACTCGACAGGGAATGGCTACACCTTC. This encodes CASSYSTGNGYTF.

V gene TRBV9 combines with J gene TRBJ1-4, with unresolved D. The CDR3 is 13 amino acids. The V and J ends lost 0 bases and 4 bases respectively, with 4 bases between them. From germline, CDR1 is SGDLS and CDR2 YYNGEE. CDR3 residues: CASSVGLNEKLFF. CDR3 sequence (DNA): TGTGCCAGCAGCGTAGGACTTAATGAAAAACTGTTTTTT.

The chain links TRBV11-2 to TRBJ2-1; a weak D match, TRBD1 (6 bases). Germline V gene lookup returns CDR1 SGHAT and CDR2 FQNNGV. Trimming stripped 6 bases from V and 4 bases from J, with 16 bases between. The CDR3 runs to 15 residues. CDR3 protein: CASSGGGQKYNEQFF. The CDR3 DNA sequence: TGTGCCAGCAGTGGTGGGGGCCAGAAGTACAATGAGCAGTTCTTC.

J is TRBJ1-2 and V is TRBV5-1; 7 nucleotides agree with TRBD1. The CDR3 is 15 residues long. Per the germline V gene, CDR1 is SGHRS and CDR2 is YFSETQ. The V gene end was trimmed by 4 bases and the J gene end by 2 bases; junction bases not matched to a gene: 8. This CDR3 reads CASSRSGQENYGYTF. CDR3 DNA sequence: TGCGCCAGCAGCCGTTCCGGACAGGAAAACTATGGCTACACCTTC.

CDR3 nucleotides: TGTGCCAGCAGTGGGAAGGGGGCGGGACGCACAGATACGCAGTATTTT. Residues: CASSGKGAGRTDTQYF. The genes are TRBV25-1 and TRBJ2-3; D might be TRBD1 (7 bases). The V gene's germline CDR1 is MGHDK and CDR2 SYGVNS. This CDR3 region has 16 residues. Between the trimmed V and J ends, which lost 4 bases and 1 base, there was a span of 15 bases.